A selection of T cell receptor beta chains follows, all from one sample in a study of metastatic and nonmetastatic thyroid tumors. TCRdb re-called clones from the PCR reads using MiXCR. Of over 20,000 clones in the sample, around 15% were seen once. The sample was blood. These receptor sequences come from a female donor with papillary thyroid cancer or a benign thyroid nodule (not recorded which). Some clones in this sample may be carry-over from other donors' samples. CDR3s include the opening cysteine and the closing phenylalanine or tryptophan. The D gene is left open where the match is weak. Some rows have no size entry. The others give once, few or many, or a class for an expanded clone.

.	TRBV30	TRBJ2-3	many	TGTGCCTGGAGTGTAGGTGCGGGAACTAGCACAGATACGCAGTATTTT	CAWSVGAGTSTDTQYF
TRBD2	TRBV15	TRBJ2-7	many	TGTGCCACCAGCAGAGATCTAACTAGCGGGGGTTCCTACGAGCAGTACTTC	CATSRDLTSGGSYEQYF
.	TRBV3-1	TRBJ2-1	.	TGTGCCAGCAGCCAAGATCGGGACTACAATGAGCAGTTCTTC	CASSQDRDYNEQFF
TRBD1	TRBV30	TRBJ1-6	many	TGTGCCTGGAGGGGGACAGGGAGATCACCCCTCCACTTT	CAWRGTGRSPLHF
.	TRBV10-1	TRBJ2-7	many	TGCGCCAGCCGAGAGTGTGGGACGTCTAGCTCCTACGAGCAGTACTTC	CASRECGTSSSYEQYF
TRBD2	TRBV30	TRBJ2-7	.	TGTGCCTGGAGTGGACTAGCGGTTCGATCCTACGAGCAGTACTTC	CAWSGLAVRSYEQYF
.	TRBV9	TRBJ1-1	few	TGTGCCAGCAGCCCACAATCAGGGGTGGCGGGAACTGAAGATTTCTTT	CASSPQSGVAGTEDFF
.	TRBV11-3	TRBJ2-1	many	TGTGCCAGCAGCCACGTCATGGACAATGAGCAGTTCTTC	CASSHVMDNEQFF
.	TRBV4-3	TRBJ2-6	many	TGCGCCAGCAGCCATACAGGTAGTGGGGCCAACGTCCTGACTTTC	CASSHTGSGANVLTF
TRBD1	TRBV2	TRBJ2-1	.	TGTGCCAGAAGTGATCTTGGACAGGGGGCGGGCTACAATGAGCAGTTCTTC	CARSDLGQGAGYNEQFF
.	TRBV7-6	TRBJ2-3	many	TGTGCCAGCAGCTTAGATCAGGAGGGCTTT	CASSLDQEGF
TRBD1	TRBV11-3	TRBJ2-7	many	TGTGCCAGCAGCTTAGGAGACAGGGGGTACGAGCAGTACTTC	CASSLGDRGYEQYF
TRBD1	TRBV24-1	TRBJ2-5	many	TGTGCCACCAGTGATCGGGGGGACAGGGGGGGTCCAGAGACCCAGTACTTC	CATSDRGDRGGPETQYF
.	TRBV6-1	TRBJ1-1	.	TGTGCCAGCAGCTCCGACAGAAGGACTGAAGCTTTCTTT	CASSSDRRTEAFF
TRBD1	TRBV6-2/TRBV6-3	TRBJ1-2	many	TGTGCCAGCAGTTACCGGGACAGTTATGGCTACACCTTC	CASSYRDSYGYTF
.	TRBV11-3	TRBJ1-4	many	TGTGCCAGCAGTTCACATAGGAATAATGAAAAACTGTTTTTT	CASSSHRNNEKLFF
.	TRBV11-2	TRBJ2-3	.	TGTGCCAGCAGCTTCGGCCGGGATACGCAGTATTTT	CASSFGRDTQYF
TRBD2	TRBV5-1	TRBJ2-3	many	TGCGCCAGCAGCGGGGGACTAGCGGACACAGATACGCAGTATTTT	CASSGGLADTDTQYF
.	TRBV6-9	TRBJ2-7	.	TGTGCCAGCAGTTACACTGGCGAGCAGTACTTC	CASSYTGEQYF
.	TRBV28	TRBJ1-5	many	TGTGCCAGCCATCGTTACAAAAATCAGCCCCAGCATTTT	CASHRYKNQPQHF
TRBD2	TRBV13	TRBJ2-3	many	TGTGCCAGCAGCTTTACTAGCGGGAGTACAGCAGATACGCAGTATTTT	CASSFTSGSTADTQYF
.	TRBV6-1	TRBJ2-7	many	TGTGCCAGCAGATTGACTGACTTTCTTTCCTACGAGCAGTACTTC	CASRLTDFLSYEQYF
.	TRBV20-1	TRBJ1-4	.	TGCAGTGCTAGAGCGGCGGCCGGCGGTGAAAAACTGTTTTTT	CSARAAAGGEKLFF
.	TRBV5-1	TRBJ2-7	many	TGCGCCAGCCGCTATGACGGGCGACTACTTAACGAGCAGTACTTC	CASRYDGRLLNEQYF
TRBD2	TRBV14	TRBJ2-3	.	TGTGCCAGCAGCCGCCTTAGCGGGAGTGCGGCAGATACGCAGTATTTT	CASSRLSGSAADTQYF
TRBD2	TRBV2	TRBJ2-2	many	TGTGCCAGCAGTGTCAGAGCGGGAGCTAACACCGGGGAGCTGTTTTTT	CASSVRAGANTGELFF
.	TRBV7-2	TRBJ2-3	many	TGTGCCAGCAGCTTAGTGGGGAGGACAGATACGCAGTATTTT	CASSLVGRTDTQYF
.	TRBV20-1	TRBJ1-5	.	TGCAGTGCTAGAGATTTGCAGGGCAATCAGCCCCAGCATTTT	CSARDLQGNQPQHF
TRBD1	TRBV20-1	TRBJ2-4	many	TGCAGTGCTAGTAAGGGGGCCTTGTCCAAAAACATTCAGTACTTC	CSASKGALSKNIQYF
.	TRBV12-3/TRBV12-4	TRBJ2-5	many	TGTGCCAGCAGCCTCCTCGGGGCGCGGACAGAGACCCAGTACTTC	CASSLLGARTETQYF
TRBD1	TRBV24-1	TRBJ1-2	many	TGTGCCACCGGATTGACAGGGGTCGCCGAGGACTATGGCTACACCTTC	CATGLTGVAEDYGYTF
.	TRBV11-2	TRBJ2-2	many	TGTGCCAGCACCCTTAGGAGCCTGAACACCGGGGAGCTGTTTTTT	CASTLRSLNTGELFF
.	TRBV6-1	TRBJ2-7	many	TGTGCCAGCAACCGGCCCGCAGAAAGCTACGAGCAGTACTTC	CASNRPAESYEQYF
.	TRBV12-3/TRBV12-4	TRBJ1-2	many	TGTGCCAGCAGTTTGGGGGCAGGGGCGCGTGGCTACACCTTC	CASSLGAGARGYTF
.	TRBV20-1	TRBJ1-4	many	TGCAGTGCTAGAGATGAAAAACTGTTTTTT	CSARDEKLFF